Listed below are T cell receptor beta chains from one sample, sequenced in a study of T cells in Graves' hyperthyroidism and ophthalmopathy. Via MiXCR, TCRdb re-called the multiplex PCR reads, giving one row per CDR3 protein. Among some 270,000 distinct CDR3 sequences listed, about 13% were seen once. The sequencing sample was made of blood. The receptor source for this set is a woman aged 40 to 50 with Graves' hyperthyroidism. The CDR3 runs from the conserved cysteine through the conserved F or W. Each record gives: clone size, J gene, V gene, D gene, CDR3 protein, CDR3 DNA. D genes are given only for firm matches. Expanded clones are given a class, and other clones once, few, many or no size at all.

few	TRBJ1-5	TRBV6-5	TRBD1	CASILGLGQGVGGGDYSNQPQHF	TGTGCCAGCATTTTAGGACTGGGACAGGGGGTCGGAGGAGGGGATTATAGCAATCAGCCCCAGCATTTT
few	TRBJ2-7	TRBV12-3/TRBV12-4	-	CASRPQGGNYEQYF	TGTGCCAGCCGCCCTCAGGGCGGGAATTACGAGCAGTACTTC
many	TRBJ2-3	TRBV29-1	-	CSVLLTDTQYF	TGCAGCGTCCTTCTCACAGATACGCAGTATTTT
many	TRBJ2-1	TRBV7-9	TRBD2	CASSPKAGEQFF	TGTGCCAGCAGCCCCAAAGCGGGAGAGCAGTTCTTC
many	TRBJ1-1	TRBV28	TRBD1	CASSSGTVGNTEAFF	TGTGCCAGCAGCTCCGGGACAGTTGGGAACACTGAAGCTTTCTTT
-	TRBJ1-5	TRBV20-1	-	CSAREGGGAYNQPQHF	TGCAGTGCTAGAGAGGGGGGAGGGGCTTACAATCAGCCCCAGCATTTT
many	TRBJ2-5	TRBV28	TRBD2	CASSRWGLAGGETQYF	TGTGCCAGCAGCCGTTGGGGACTAGCGGGAGGAGAGACCCAGTACTTC
many	TRBJ2-1	TRBV9	-	CASSVRQEAYNEQFF	TGTGCCAGCAGCGTACGACAGGAGGCCTACAATGAGCAGTTCTTC
many	TRBJ1-1	TRBV5-1	-	CASSLAGTNTEAFF	TGCGCCAGCAGCTTGGCCGGGACGAACACTGAAGCTTTCTTT
-	TRBJ2-7	TRBV6-5	-	CASSYRGDEQYF	TGTGCCAGCAGTTACCGGGGTGACGAGCAGTACTTC
many	TRBJ1-5	TRBV27	-	CASRDGQASNQPQHF	TGTGCCAGCAGGGATGGTCAGGCAAGCAATCAGCCCCAGCATTTT
many	TRBJ2-1	TRBV12-3/TRBV12-4	TRBD2	CASSFPTSGRGNEQFF	TGTGCCAGCAGTTTCCCAACTAGCGGGAGGGGTAATGAGCAGTTCTTC
many	TRBJ2-1	TRBV2	-	CASRILARGQFDNEQFF	TGTGCCAGCAGGATCTTAGCCCGGGGCCAATTTGACAATGAGCAGTTCTTC
many	TRBJ2-1	TRBV7-8	-	CASSFLESSYNEQFF	TGTGCCAGCAGCTTCTTGGAGAGCTCCTACAATGAGCAGTTCTTC
-	TRBJ2-1	TRBV5-5	-	CASGLISAYNEQFF	TGTGCCAGCGGTTTGATTAGCGCATACAATGAGCAGTTCTTC
-	TRBJ2-1	TRBV11-1	-	CASSQGPSADNEQFF	TGTGCCAGCAGCCAGGGGCCTAGCGCGGACAATGAGCAGTTCTTC
few	TRBJ2-2	TRBV6-2/TRBV6-3	-	CASSYSAGMNTGELFF	TGTGCCAGCAGTTACTCGGCGGGGATGAACACCGGGGAGCTGTTTTTT
many	TRBJ2-1	TRBV6-1	TRBD2	CASMGRGSGTYNEQFF	TGTGCCAGCATGGGGCGAGGTAGCGGGACATACAATGAGCAGTTCTTC
-	TRBJ2-5	TRBV30	TRBD2	CAWSPGLADQETQYF	TGTGCCTGGTCACCTGGACTAGCGGACCAAGAGACCCAGTACTTC
-	TRBJ1-2	TRBV19	-	CASSMSRLGADDYGYTF	TGTGCCAGTAGTATGAGTCGGCTGGGGGCTGATGACTATGGCTACACCTTC
many	TRBJ1-2	TRBV7-8	TRBD1	CASSPGQGWGYGYTF	TGTGCCAGCAGCCCCGGACAGGGTTGGGGCTATGGCTACACCTTC
many	TRBJ2-7	TRBV6-5	TRBD1	CASSYAGGSYEQYF	TGTGCCAGCAGTTACGCAGGGGGCTCCTACGAGCAGTACTTC
many	TRBJ2-7	TRBV29-1	TRBD2	CSVIAGVDEQYF	TGCAGCGTCATAGCGGGAGTCGACGAGCAGTACTTC
few	TRBJ2-7	TRBV6-5	-	CASSYSETYEQHF	TGTGCCAGCAGTTACTCTGAGACCTACGAGCAGCACTTC
-	TRBJ2-7	TRBV12-3/TRBV12-4	-	CASSLGAVGEQYF	TGTGCCAGCAGTTTAGGAGCAGTCGGCGAGCAGTACTTC
many	TRBJ2-7	TRBV7-8	-	CASSLGGSSSYEQYF	TGTGCCAGCAGCTTAGGAGGCAGTAGCTCCTACGAGCAGTACTTC
many	TRBJ1-6	TRBV2	-	CASSERAGRESPLHF	TGTGCCAGCAGTGAACGTGCAGGTCGTGAGTCACCCCTCCACTTT
many	TRBJ2-5	TRBV13	TRBD2	CASSLKAGGPQYF	TGTGCCAGCAGCTTAAAAGCGGGAGGCCCCCAGTACTTC
-	TRBJ2-1	TRBV30	TRBD2	CAWSLGLAGAGNEQFF	TGTGCCTGGAGCCTAGGTCTAGCGGGAGCGGGGAATGAGCAGTTCTTC
many	TRBJ2-3	TRBV6-2/TRBV6-3	-	CASSPAFDTQYF	TGTGCCAGCAGTCCTGCGTTTGATACGCAGTATTTT
once	TRBJ2-1	TRBV7-9	TRBD2	CASSRTGLAGGEQFF	TGTGCCAGCAGCCGGACGGGACTAGCGGGGGGTGAGCAGTTCTTC
-	TRBJ1-1	TRBV5-1	-	CASRSGGMNTEAFF	TGCGCCAGCCGATCTGGGGGTATGAACACTGAAGCTTTCTTT
many	TRBJ2-1	TRBV28	-	CASSPEGKNRFYNEQFF	TGTGCCAGCAGTCCCGAGGGTAAAAACAGGTTCTACAATGAGCAGTTCTTC
-	TRBJ2-1	TRBV20-1	TRBD2	CSAMGGSLGEQFF	TGCAGTGCTATGGGCGGGAGCTTGGGTGAGCAGTTCTTC
many	TRBJ1-1	TRBV20-1	-	CSARDWDTEAFF	TGCAGTGCTAGAGATTGGGACACTGAAGCTTTCTTT
few	TRBJ2-2	TRBV7-9	-	CASSLGLQAGELFF	TGTGCCAGCAGCTTAGGTCTACAGGCCGGGGAGCTGTTTTTT
many	TRBJ1-2	TRBV6-1	-	CASSPGWVYGYTF	TGTGCCAGCAGTCCAGGGTGGGTCTATGGCTACACCTTC
many	TRBJ2-5	TRBV28	TRBD2	CPSSLSGGPQTQYF	TGTCCCAGCAGTTTATCGGGAGGGCCGCAGACCCAGTACTTC
many	TRBJ2-7	TRBV30	TRBD2	CAWRQNGGRSDEQYF	TGTGCCTGGAGACAAAATGGCGGGAGGTCCGACGAGCAGTACTTC
many	TRBJ1-2	TRBV13	TRBD1	CASSLGQGNYGYTF	TGTGCCAGCAGCCTCGGACAGGGCAACTATGGCTACACCTTC
many	TRBJ2-3	TRBV5-6	-	CASSFYPGLGSTDTQYF	TGTGCCAGCAGCTTTTACCCGGGCCTAGGGAGCACAGATACGCAGTATTTT
-	TRBJ2-4	TRBV28	TRBD1	CASSYRGVAKNIQYF	TGTGCCAGCAGTTACAGGGGGGTAGCCAAAAACATTCAGTACTTC
many	TRBJ1-2	TRBV28	-	CASSLEAGYGYTF	TGTGCCAGCAGCTTGGAGGCGGGGTATGGCTACACCTTC
few	TRBJ1-3	TRBV24-1	-	CATSAGVSSGNTIYF	TGTGCCACCAGTGCGGGCGTCAGCTCTGGAAACACCATATATTTT
-	TRBJ2-3	TRBV7-8	-	CASSLGARETQYF	TGTGCCAGCAGCTTAGGGGCCCGGGAAACGCAGTATTTT
many	TRBJ1-2	TRBV3-1	-	CASSQPSIKGGDYGYTF	TGTGCCAGCAGCCAGCCCTCAATTAAGGGGGGAGACTATGGCTACACCTTC
-	TRBJ1-4	TRBV5-6	-	CASSLAWSGGGEKLFF	TGTGCCAGCAGCTTGGCCTGGTCGGGAGGAGGGGAAAAACTGTTTTTT
many	TRBJ2-2	TRBV6-6	TRBD2	CASSYSSPAGTAGELFF	TGTGCCAGCAGTTACTCGAGTCCAGCGGGAACGGCCGGGGAGCTGTTTTTT
many	TRBJ2-2	TRBV13	-	CASICGADHKRELFF	TGTGCCAGCATCTGTGGTGCGGACCACAAGCGGGAGCTGTTTTTT
few	TRBJ2-1	TRBV29-1	-	CSVEDPPGGQGLAYNEQFF	TGCAGCGTTGAAGATCCCCCCGGTGGGCAGGGCTTAGCCTACAATGAGCAGTTCTTC
-	TRBJ2-3	TRBV6-1	-	CASSEWVPTDTQYF	TGTGCCAGCAGTGAGTGGGTGCCCACAGATACGCAGTATTTT
-	TRBJ1-2	TRBV5-1	TRBD1	CASSLGQGWNGYTF	TGCGCCAGCAGTCTAGGACAGGGATGGAATGGCTACACCTTC
many	TRBJ1-6	TRBV28	-	CASSPRLGRDSPLHF	TGTGCCAGCAGTCCCCGGTTGGGCCGGGATTCACCCCTCCACTTT
-	TRBJ2-2	TRBV5-1	TRBD2	CASKAGVYTGELFF	TGCGCCAGCAAGGCGGGAGTGTACACCGGGGAGCTGTTTTTT
-	TRBJ2-2	TRBV2	TRBD2	CASGTGGTATGELFF	TGTGCCAGTGGAACGGGAGGGACGGCAACCGGGGAGCTGTTTTTT
-	TRBJ2-4	TRBV7-2	-	CASIRTGNYIQYF	TGTGCCAGCATTCGAACAGGGAATTACATTCAGTACTTC
many	TRBJ2-5	TRBV11-2	-	CASSPHSGGQETQYF	TGTGCCAGCAGCCCACACTCCGGGGGCCAAGAGACCCAGTACTTC
-	TRBJ1-5	TRBV20-1	TRBD1	CSAKDRGPNQPQHF	TGCAGTGCTAAGGACAGGGGGCCGAATCAGCCCCAGCATTTT
-	TRBJ1-3	TRBV28	-	CASSRGTFTAGNTIYF	TGTGCCAGCAGCCGGGGAACTTTCACTGCTGGAAACACCATATATTTT
-	TRBJ1-6	TRBV20-1	-	CSAVRDRYNSPLHF	TGCAGTGCAGTCCGGGACCGCTATAATTCACCCCTCCACTTT